This T cell receptor beta chain originates from a study of CD8 T cells in ankylosing spondylitis. The TCR beta libraries were generated through quantitative 5'-RACE incorporating molecular barcodes. One entry per CDR3 protein results from TCRdb running MiXCR on the 5' RACE reads. The sample lists approximately 400,000 distinct CDR3 sequences, roughly 27% occurring once. Study results and limitations: Reports of some motif variants in reactive arthritis synovial fluid and blood predate this one. Enrichment of disease-linked clones was reportedly significant in matched ankylosing spondylitis synovial fluid. In peripheral blood, disease-linked CD8+ clones occurred at relatively low frequencies. Seemingly distinctive of ankylosing spondylitis blood was a TCR beta motif formed by eight highly homologous variants.

A note on this clonotype: Its antigen is not known.

Material: blood, either unsorted or a sorted T cell fraction (not recorded which). The sequence derives from a male donor with ankylosing spondylitis.

This chain's CDR3 is CASSLARGDEKLFF. The CDR3, as DNA: TGCGCCAGCAGCTTGGCCAGGGGGGATGAAAAACTGTTTTTT. The chain couples TRBV5-1 to TRBJ1-4; 7 bases agree with TRBD1. Germline V gene sequence: CDR1 SGHRS, CDR2 YFSETQ. The CDR3 has 14 residues. Losses at the gene ends were 0 bases for V and 6 bases for J; bases not matched to a gene: 2.